These 27 T cell receptor beta chains were all obtained from the same sample, sequenced in a study of blood T cell repertoires in COVID-19. Sequencing was performed with immunoSEQ multiplex PCR; in TCRdb, only in-frame clones are kept and a portion is missing. This sample carries around 130,000 clones, about 86% of them seen once, and the ten largest clones take around 2.5%. The sample consisted of PBMCs or T cells enriched from blood (not recorded which). These receptors were taken from a woman between 45 and 65 years old who had recovered from COVID-19.

The chain carries TRBV2 and TRBJ2-1; 8 nucleotides line up with TRBD2. The CDR3 runs to 17 residues. Germline lookup yields CDR1 SNHLY and CDR2 FYNNEI. V lost 2 bases and J lost 6; bases outside the gene matches: 12. The CDR3 bases are TGTGCCAGCAGTGAACGACGTGGCGGGGGGACCTCCAATGAGCAGTTCTTC. Amino acids: CASSERRGGGTSNEQFF.

This chain joins TRBV18 and TRBJ2-3; D may be TRBD2 (6 bases). The CDR3 sequence is 15 residues long. Germline CDR1 reads KGHSH; CDR2 reads LQKENI. V lost 0 bases and J lost 2, with 9 bases in between. In DNA, the CDR3 is TGTGCCAGCTCACCACCGGGACTCAACACAGATACGCAGTATTTT. Translation: CASSPPGLNTDTQYF.

J is TRBJ1-1 and V is TRBV2, with 8 bases fitting TRBD1. The junction had 4 bases not matched to a gene; V was cut back by 6 bases and J by 1 base. Germline V lookup: CDR1 SNHLY, CDR2 FYNNEI. The CDR3 loop spans 14 amino acids. The CDR3 DNA is TGTGCCAGCAGGCCTCAGGGGGCGAACACTGAAGCTTTCTTT. This encodes CASRPQGANTEAFF.

The CDR3 nucleotides read TGTGCCAGCAGCTTGGTATGGGGGCCCAGTGCGACTGAAGCTTTCTTT. Translation gives CASSLVWGPSATEAFF. The chain recombines TRBV5-5 with TRBJ1-1; D possibly corresponds to TRBD1 (6 bases). Germline values: CDR1 SGHKS, CDR2 YYEKEE (reference sequence). V was shortened by 0 bases and J by 5 bases, with 17 bases between the two germline ends. The CDR3 totals 16 residues.

The V and J genes are TRBV18 and TRBJ2-5, with D possibly being TRBD2 (6 bases). V lost 3 bases, J lost 5 bases, and 25 bases lay in between. Germline CDR1 reads KGHSH; CDR2 reads LQKENI. The CDR3 is made up of 18 amino acids. CDR3 in DNA: TGTGCCAGCTCACCGCGCAGGGAGACAGTCGGGGCGGGGGAGACCCAGTACTTC. Encoded protein: CASSPRRETVGAGETQYF.

The V and J genes are TRBV7-6 and TRBJ2-7; 7 positions agree with TRBD1. CDR3 size: 15 residues. With 6 bases clipped from V and 3 bases from J, the junction kept 11 bases outside the gene matches. The germline gives CDR1 SGHVS, CDR2 FNYEAQ. The CDR3 region has the DNA TGTGCCAGCAGTTTCGGACAGGTCGACATCTACGAGCAGTACTTC. Protein sequence: CASSFGQVDIYEQYF.

The chain is built from TRBV30 and TRBJ1-6; D is unresolved. The V end lost 2 bases, the J end lost 3 bases, and 5 bases lay between the germline ends. Germline assignment: CDR1 GTSNPN and CDR2 SVGIG (reference sequence). The CDR3 totals 13 residues. The CDR3 region has the DNA TGTGCCTGGAGTTTAAACTATAATTCACCCCTCCACTTT. Protein: CAWSLNYNSPLHF.

DNA for the CDR3: TGTGCCAGCAGCTCGCGGGACTCAGGTACCCAGTACTTC. The encoded protein is CASSSRDSGTQYF. J is TRBJ2-5 and V is TRBV11-2; possible D gene TRBD2, 6 bases. The CDR3 covers 13 residues. In germline, CDR1 is SGHAT, CDR2 FQNNGV. V was shortened by 4 bases and J by 8 bases, with 14 bases between the two germline ends. The variable domain in full, with the rest retrieved from reference TRBV11-2 and TRBJ2-5, is EAGVAQSPRYKIIEKRQSVAFWCNPISGHATLYWYQQILGQGPKLLIQFQNNGVVDDSQLPKDRFSAERLKGVDSTLKIQPAKLEDSAVYLCASSSRDSGTQYFGPGTRLLVL.

This chain joins TRBV29-1 and TRBJ2-7; 9 nucleotides match TRBD1. J was trimmed by 2 bases and V by 6 bases; bases with no gene match: 5. Germline V gene sequence: CDR1 SQVTM, CDR2 ANQGSEA. CDR3 length: 13 residues. CDR3 nucleotides: TGCAGCGTCTTAGGACAGGGGCCCTACGAGCAGTACTTC. It encodes CSVLGQGPYEQYF.

The rearrangement links TRBV19 to TRBJ2-7; 9 bases fit TRBD1. CDR1 and CDR2 (germline): LNHDA, SQIVND (reference sequence). After removal of 5 bases from V and 6 bases from J, the junction contained 8 bases not matched to a gene. The CDR3 consists of 14 residues. CDR3 amino acids: CASSPPGQGFEQYF. DNA for the CDR3: TGTGCCAGTAGTCCCCCGGGACAGGGCTTCGAGCAGTACTTC. Complete variable domain (other parts from reference TRBV19 and TRBJ2-7): DGGITQSPKYLFRKEGQNVTLSCEQNLNHDAMYWYRQDPGQGLRLIYYSQIVNDFQKGDIAEGYSVSREKKESFPLTVTSAQKNPTAFYLCASSPPGQGFEQYFGPGTRLTVT.

The CDR3 coding sequence is TGTGCCACCAGCAGAATTCGCTCGGGAGGGCGCGAGACCCAGTACTTC. Encoded protein: CATSRIRSGGRETQYF. The V gene is TRBV15, the J gene TRBJ2-5; 8 positions match TRBD2. The CDR3 sequence is 16 residues long. CDR1 LNHNV and CDR2 YYDKDF come from the germline V gene (reference sequence). The V gene end was trimmed by 2 bases and the J gene end by 5 bases; junction bases not matched to a gene: 10.

This clone was recorded once. The rearrangement joins TRBV27 to TRBJ2-1, with 14 nucleotides matching TRBD2. Germline CDR1 reads MNHEY; CDR2 reads SMNVEV (reference sequence). Trimming took 4 bases from V and 6 from J; bases not matched to a gene: 5. This CDR3 region has 16 residues. CDR3 nucleotide sequence: TGTGCCAGCAGTTCGCGGACTAGCGGGGGGTTCAATGAGCAGTTCTTC. This encodes CASSSRTSGGFNEQFF.

This chain uses TRBV19 with TRBJ1-5; possibly TRBD1 for D (5 bases). The germline V gene encodes CDR1 LNHDA and CDR2 SQIVND (reference sequence). The CDR3 is 12 residues long. V lost 5 bases and J lost 12, with 14 bases in between. The DNA of the CDR3 is TGTGCCAGTAGTGTAACCGGGACTCTCCAGCATTTT. Protein: CASSVTGTLQHF.

CDR3 coding DNA: TGTGCCAGCAGCCAAGTTATAAGCGGTCTGAACACTGAAGCTTTCTTT. It codes for CASSQVISGLNTEAFF. V and J are TRBV14 and TRBJ1-1; D is ambiguous. V was pared by 1 base and J by 0 bases, with 12 bases between. This CDR3 spans 16 amino acids. Germline V lookup: CDR1 SGHDN, CDR2 FVKESK. Using reference TRBV14 and TRBJ1-1 for the parts outside the CDR3, the full variable domain is EAGVTQFPSHSVIEKGQTVTLRCDPISGHDNLYWYRRVMGKEIKFLLHFVKESKQDESGMPNNRFLAERTGGTYSTLKVQPAELEDSGVYFCASSQVISGLNTEAFFGQGTRLTVV.

This clone has only one observation. The genes are TRBV18 and TRBJ2-5; a weak D match, TRBD2 (5 bases). This CDR3 has 13 residues. V was pared by 6 bases and J by 2 bases, with 10 bases between. Germline CDR1 is KGHSH and CDR2 is LQKENI. Written as DNA, the CDR3 is TGTGCCAGCTCGTCAGGACTGCAAGAGACCCAGTACTTC. Amino acids: CASSSGLQETQYF.

V is TRBV4-3 and J is TRBJ1-1, with a possible D match to TRBD1 (5 bases). Per germline, CDR1 LGHNA and CDR2 YSLEER. CDR3 length: 19 residues. Trimming shortened V by 0 bases and J by 5 bases, and 25 bases separated the two germline ends. The CDR3: CASSQEPVGEGLMGTEAFF. For the CDR3, the DNA is TGCGCCAGCAGCCAAGAACCGGTCGGGGAGGGGCTAATGGGGACTGAAGCTTTCTTT.

The chain has TRBV2 and TRBJ2-3; weak D call: TRBD2 (5 bases). The CDR3 sequence is 15 residues long. Deletions cut 5 bases from V and 1 base from J, with 13 bases between. Germline V gene data show CDR1 as SNHLY and CDR2 as FYNNEI. The CDR3 reads CASSRGPRGTDTQYF. CDR3 bases: TGTGCCAGCAGTCGGGGTCCGAGGGGCACAGATACGCAGTATTTT.

V is TRBV5-1 and J is TRBJ1-4, with 9 bases lining up with TRBD1. The germline V gene encodes CDR1 SGHRS and CDR2 YFSETQ. The CDR3 spans 14 residues. J lost 8 bases, V lost 5 bases, and 7 bases had no gene match. In DNA, the CDR3 is TGCGCCAGCAGTCCTGGGACAGGGAGGGAAAAACTGTTTTTT. Translating gives CASSPGTGREKLFF.

The chain's CDR3 is CASSQETGFETQYF. CDR3 bases: TGTGCCAGCAGCCAGGAGACAGGGTTTGAGACCCAGTACTTC. The gene calls are TRBV3-1 (or the pseudogene TRBV3-2) and TRBJ2-5; TRBD1 agrees at 7 bases. The length of the CDR3 is 14 residues. Germline V gene sequence: CDR1 LGHDT, CDR2 YNNKEL (reference sequence). After removal of 3 bases from V and 5 bases from J, the junction contained 6 bases not matched to a gene.

This clone was found a few times. This chain uses TRBV5-6 with TRBJ1-5; TRBD1 aligns across 7 bases. CDR1 and CDR2 (germline): SGHDT, YYEEEE. The CDR3 loop spans 15 amino acids. V dropped 4 bases and J dropped 3; count of bases not matched to a gene: 7. The CDR3 reads CASSKTGIDNQPQHF. CDR3 bases: TGTGCCAGCAGCAAGACAGGGATAGACAATCAGCCCCAGCATTTT.

There are a few counts of this clone. The V call is TRBV4-1, the J call TRBJ2-4, with D maybe TRBD2 (6 bases). CDR3 length: 21 residues. V lost 1 base and J lost 0, with 25 bases in between. CDR1 and CDR2 (germline): MGHRA, YSYEKL. The CDR3 bases are TGCGCCAGCAGCCAAGGAGCGGTCCCAGGCCGGAGGGTAATAGCCAAAAACATTCAGTACTTC. Amino acid sequence: CASSQGAVPGRRVIAKNIQYF.

V and J are TRBV6-4 and TRBJ2-5, with D tentatively TRBD1 (6 bases). Deletions cut 5 bases from V and 1 base from J, with 8 bases between. CDR3 length: 13 amino acids. Germline V gene sequence: CDR1 MRHNA, CDR2 SNTAGT. The CDR3 sequence: CASSRTAQETQYF. CDR3 nucleotides: TGTGCCAGCAGTAGGACAGCCCAAGAGACCCAGTACTTC.

The V and J genes are TRBV5-4 and TRBJ2-2, with 11 positions matching TRBD1. The CDR3 is 17 residues long. Germline V gives CDR1 SGHNT, CDR2 YYREEE (reference sequence). Trimming at V came to 5 bases and at J to 5 bases, leaving 11 bases not matched to a gene. CDR3 loop: CASSPSAGTGGTGELFF. The CDR3 bases are TGTGCCAGCAGTCCTTCAGCCGGGACAGGGGGGACCGGGGAGCTGTTTTTT.

The rearrangement joins TRBV9 to TRBJ2-7; D not certain. Trimming shortened V by 4 bases and J by 7 bases, and 18 bases separated the two germline ends. Germline CDR1 and CDR2: SGDLS and YYNGEE. The CDR3 covers 14 residues. Written as DNA, the CDR3 is TGTGCCAGCAGCCCGTGGGCCAACGGCTGGGAGCAGTACTTC. Amino acids: CASSPWANGWEQYF.

The rearrangement uses TRBV11-3 and TRBJ2-5; 14 bases match TRBD2. Losses at the gene ends were 4 bases for V and 9 bases for J; bases not matched to a gene: 4. Germline assignment: CDR1 SGHNT and CDR2 YENEEA. CDR3 length equals 14 residues. CDR3 residues: CASSSGLAGAPQYF. DNA for the CDR3: TGTGCCAGCAGCTCGGGACTAGCGGGGGCCCCCCAGTACTTC.

This clone was found a few times. The rearrangement joins TRBV7-9 to TRBJ1-6; D may be TRBD1 (5 bases). Germline V gene data show CDR1 as SEHNR and CDR2 as FQNEAQ (reference sequence). The CDR3 runs to 14 residues. V gave up 2 bases and J gave up 9 bases, with 11 bases separating them. CDR3 region: CASSLTQGPSPLHF. The DNA of the CDR3 is TGTGCCAGCAGCTTAACCCAGGGCCCTTCACCCCTCCACTTT.

The chain uses TRBV2 and TRBJ1-1, with D perhaps TRBD1 (5 bases). The V end lost 4 bases, the J end lost 8 bases, and 8 bases lay between the germline ends. CDR1 and CDR2 from the germline V gene are SNHLY and FYNNEI. This CDR3 is built from 11 residues. CDR3 residues: CASSASGEAFF. The CDR3, as DNA: TGTGCCAGCAGTGCCTCAGGGGAAGCTTTCTTT.